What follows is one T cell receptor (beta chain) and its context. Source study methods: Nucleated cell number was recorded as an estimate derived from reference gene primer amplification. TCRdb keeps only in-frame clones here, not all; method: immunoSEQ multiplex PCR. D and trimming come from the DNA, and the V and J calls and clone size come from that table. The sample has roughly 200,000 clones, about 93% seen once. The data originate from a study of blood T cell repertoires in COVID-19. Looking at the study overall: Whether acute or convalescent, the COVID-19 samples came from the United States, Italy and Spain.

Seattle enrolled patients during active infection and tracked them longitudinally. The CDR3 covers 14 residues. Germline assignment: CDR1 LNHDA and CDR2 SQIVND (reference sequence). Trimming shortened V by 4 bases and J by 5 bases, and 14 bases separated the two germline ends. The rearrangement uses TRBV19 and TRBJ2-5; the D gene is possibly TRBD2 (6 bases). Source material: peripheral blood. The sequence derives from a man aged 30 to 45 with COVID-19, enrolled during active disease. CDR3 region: CASSNRELRETQYF. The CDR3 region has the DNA TGTGCCAGTAGTAACCGGGAGCTCAGGGAGACCCAGTACTTC.